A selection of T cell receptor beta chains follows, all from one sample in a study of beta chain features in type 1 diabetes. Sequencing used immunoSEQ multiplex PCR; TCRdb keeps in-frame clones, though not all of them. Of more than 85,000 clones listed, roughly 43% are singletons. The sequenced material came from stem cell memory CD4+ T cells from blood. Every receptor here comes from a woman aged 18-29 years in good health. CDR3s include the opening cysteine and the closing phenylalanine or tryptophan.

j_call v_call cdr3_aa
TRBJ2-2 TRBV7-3 CASSPTAGGIAGELFF
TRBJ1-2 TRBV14 CASSQDRGRGEYGYTF
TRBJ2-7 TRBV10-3 CAIRPGLAETPSYEQYF
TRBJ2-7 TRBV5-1 CASSPRSPPYYEQYF
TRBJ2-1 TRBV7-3 CASSAQRESSYNEQFF
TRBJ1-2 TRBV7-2 CASSLRGTDFYGYTF
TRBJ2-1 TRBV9 CASSVAGGPGNEQFF
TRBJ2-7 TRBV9 CASSTIAGGGEQYF
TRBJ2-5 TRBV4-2 CASSQGDSLQETQYF
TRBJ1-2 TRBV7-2 CASSSGVAGYTF
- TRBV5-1 CASSLPGPDEQYF
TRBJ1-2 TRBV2 CARNRESYYGYTF
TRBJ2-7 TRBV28 CASSLSGLSYEQYF
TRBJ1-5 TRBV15 CATSRGVYSQPQHF
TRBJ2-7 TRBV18 CASSSLALHSYEQYF
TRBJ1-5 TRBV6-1 CASSEIWGSGNQPQHF
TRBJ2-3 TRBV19 CASSIALLGLAGADTQYF
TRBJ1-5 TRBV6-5 CASSLLQGRNQPQHF
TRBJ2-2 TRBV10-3 CATEETSGLANTGELFF
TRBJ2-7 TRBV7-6 CASSLARSSYEQYF
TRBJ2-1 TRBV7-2 CASSLAHPGLAGVNEQFF
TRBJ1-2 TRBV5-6 CASSLRDRVFGYTF
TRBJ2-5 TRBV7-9 CASSLLQETQYF
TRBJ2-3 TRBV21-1 CASTTAGAEEDTQYF